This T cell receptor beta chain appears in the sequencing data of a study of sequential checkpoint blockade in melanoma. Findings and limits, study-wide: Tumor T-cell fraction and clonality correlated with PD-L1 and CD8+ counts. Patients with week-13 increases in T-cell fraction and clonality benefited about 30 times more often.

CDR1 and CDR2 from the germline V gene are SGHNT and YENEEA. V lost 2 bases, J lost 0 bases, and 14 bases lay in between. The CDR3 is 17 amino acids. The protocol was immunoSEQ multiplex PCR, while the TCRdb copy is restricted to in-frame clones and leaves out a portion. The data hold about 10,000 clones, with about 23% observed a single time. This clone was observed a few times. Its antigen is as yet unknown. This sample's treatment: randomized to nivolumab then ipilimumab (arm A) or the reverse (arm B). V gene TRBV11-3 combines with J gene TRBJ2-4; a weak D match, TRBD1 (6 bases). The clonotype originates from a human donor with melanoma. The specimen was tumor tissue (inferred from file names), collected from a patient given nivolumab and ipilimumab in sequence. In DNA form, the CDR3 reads TGTGCCAGCAGCTTATCTAGGGACACCTTAGCCAAAAACATTCAGTACTTC. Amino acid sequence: CASSLSRDTLAKNIQYF.